Shown below are 28 T cell receptor beta chains from a single sample sequenced in a study of early T cells in non-severe SARS-CoV-2 infection (dated by TCRdb to the early 2020s). Libraries were prepared through 5' RACE. The instrument was a NextSeq 500. TCRdb reworked the public reads: Q25 trimming with fastp, MiXCR clone assembly, productive beta chains retained. Rows with one shared CDR3 protein collapse into an entry with the most common genes and DNA. The sample table lists around 57,000 distinct CDR3 sequences, 11% of them with a count of one. 10% of the sample is taken by the ten largest. Sequencing was done on a sample of whole blood. The receptors were gathered from an adult who was a healthcare worker with PCR-confirmed SARS-CoV-2 infection or an uninfected control (not recorded which).

There are many counts of this clonotype. The rearrangement links TRBV12-5 to TRBJ1-1; no firm D call. Trimming took off 1 base at V and 4 bases at J, with 10 bases between the two ends. This CDR3 has 14 residues. In germline, CDR1 is LGHNT, CDR2 FRNRAP. CDR3 nucleotide sequence: TGTGCTAGTGGTTTGGGGGAAGGGTCCACTGAAGCTTTCTTT. Encoded protein: CASGLGEGSTEAFF.

With respect to this clonotype: A much more abundant neighbour one base away suggests this may be a read error. V gene TRBV3-1 combines with J gene TRBJ2-1; 10 bases agree with TRBD2. This CDR3 spans 15 amino acids. The V gene end was trimmed by 1 base and the J gene end by 8 bases; junction bases not matched to a gene: 5. Per germline, CDR1 LGHDT and CDR2 YNNKEL (reference sequence). CDR3 bases: TGTGCCAGCAGCCAAGGGACTAGCGGACATGATGAGCAGTTCTTC. Its translation: CASSQGTSGHDEQFF.

This clonotype was counted at least ten times. V gene TRBV7-9 combines with J gene TRBJ2-7; 7 bases fit TRBD1. The CDR3 consists of 13 residues. V lost 4 bases and J lost 7; bases outside the gene matches: 7. The V gene's germline CDR1 is SEHNR and CDR2 FQNEAQ (reference sequence). The DNA of the CDR3 is TGTGCCAGCAGCTCGACAGGGATTGGGGAGCAGTACTTC. Residues: CASSSTGIGEQYF.

The chain links TRBV28 to TRBJ2-1; 7 nucleotides align to TRBD2. The junction had 9 bases not matched to a gene; V was cut back by 5 bases and J by 8 bases. Per the germline V gene, CDR1 is MDHEN and CDR2 is SYDVKM. The CDR3 covers 14 residues. CDR3 coding DNA: TGTGCCAGCAGTCGAGAGCGGGGACGGGATGAGCAGTTCTTC. Protein: CASSRERGRDEQFF.

Only a few counts were recorded for this clonotype. The rearrangement uses TRBV20-1 and TRBJ2-7; 8 positions match TRBD2. The length of the CDR3 is 15 residues. CDR1 DFQATT and CDR2 SNEGSKA come from the germline V gene (reference sequence). V dropped 0 bases and J dropped 3; count of bases not matched to a gene: 7. The CDR3 loop reads CSARDPGGTNYEQYF. The CDR3 DNA is TGCAGTGCTAGAGACCCGGGAGGGACTAACTACGAGCAGTACTTC.

This clonotype turned up a few times. CDR3 sequence (DNA): TGCAGTGCTAGAGATCCCGCTCGGAGGAACACCGGGGAGCTGTTTTTT. This encodes CSARDPARRNTGELFF. V is TRBV20-1 and J is TRBJ2-2; D remains ambiguous. This CDR3 region has 16 residues. Germline V gene lookup returns CDR1 DFQATT and CDR2 SNEGSKA (reference sequence). Trimming took 0 bases from V and 1 from J, leaving 12 bases between them.

Many counts were recorded for this clonotype. One end of the junction fails to match germline, which may point to a read error. This chain links TRBV7-9 with TRBJ1-2; TRBD1 aligns across 8 bases. The CDR3 sequence is 15 residues long. CDR1 is SEHNR, CDR2 FQNEAQ, per germline (reference sequence). This chain's CDR3 is CASSPSGTGASVWAF. CDR3 nucleotide sequence: TGTGCCAGCAGCCCATCCGGGACAGGAGCGTCCGTGTGGGCCTTC.

This clonotype was counted ten times or more. V and J are TRBV4-1 and TRBJ2-1, with 10 bases fitting TRBD2. There are 15 residues in the CDR3. V shed 4 bases, J shed 7 bases, and the junction held 7 bases outside the gene matches. Germline V gene data show CDR1 as MGHRA and CDR2 as YSYEKL. The CDR3 DNA is TGCGCCAGCAGCCTGAGCGGGGGGGACATTAATGAGCAGTTCTTC. Protein: CASSLSGGDINEQFF.

This clonotype was counted ten times or more. This chain links TRBV9 with TRBJ2-1; 10 bases are shared with TRBD2. CDR3 size: 16 residues. The trim removed 4 bases at V and 7 bases at J, leaving 11 bases unmatched. CDR1 SGDLS and CDR2 YYNGEE come from the germline V gene. The chain's CDR3 is CASSTSWGTSANEQFF. The CDR3 DNA sequence: TGTGCCAGCAGCACCAGCTGGGGGACTAGCGCAAATGAGCAGTTCTTC.

This clonotype was seen many times. The J gene is TRBJ2-1, the V gene TRBV28; D is uncertain. From germline, CDR1 is MDHEN and CDR2 SYDVKM. The germline V and J ends were trimmed by 6 bases and 7 bases, with 13 bases remaining between them. CDR3 size: 13 residues. In DNA, the CDR3 is TGTGCCAGCAGCCGCCCGAGCTTAAATGAGCAGTTCTTC. Translating gives CASSRPSLNEQFF.

V gene TRBV29-1 combines with J gene TRBJ2-3; 7 bases are shared with TRBD1. This CDR3 has 13 residues. The germline gives CDR1 SQVTM, CDR2 ANQGSEA. With V trimmed by 4 bases and J by 3 bases, 4 bases remained unmatched. The CDR3: CSVGQGGTDTQYF. In DNA form, the CDR3 reads TGCAGCGTTGGACAGGGCGGGACAGATACGCAGTATTTT.

This clonotype was found many times. This chain joins TRBV7-9 and TRBJ2-7; D is ambiguous. This CDR3 is built from 13 residues. The V gene's germline CDR1 is SEHNR and CDR2 FQNEAQ (reference sequence). Trimming took 0 bases from V and 1 from J, leaving 4 bases between them. The chain's CDR3 is CASSLAGSYEQYF. The CDR3 DNA reads as TGTGCCAGCAGCTTAGCCGGGTCCTACGAGCAGTACTTC.

The rearrangement joins TRBV20-1 to TRBJ1-2, with D possibly being TRBD1 (6 bases). The CDR3 is made up of 14 amino acids. The V end lost 4 bases, the J end lost 3 bases, and 15 bases lay between the germline ends. CDR1 is DFQATT and CDR2 is SNEGSKA in the germline V gene (reference sequence). This CDR3 is CSAITRGRDYGYTF. The DNA for the CDR3 is TGCAGTGCTATAACCCGGGGGCGCGACTATGGCTACACCTTC.

The chain is built from TRBV2 and TRBJ1-4; D is possibly TRBD1 (6 bases). The CDR3 sequence is 15 residues long. V lost 5 bases and J lost 8, with 18 bases in between. Germline V CDR1 and CDR2: SNHLY, FYNNEI. The CDR3 sequence is CASSIQGPRSEKLFF. The CDR3 nucleotides read TGTGCCAGCAGTATACAGGGCCCGAGGAGCGAAAAACTGTTTTTT.

The rearrangement links TRBV6-6 to TRBJ2-7, with D unresolved. Trimming took off 0 bases at V and 0 bases at J, with 15 bases between the two ends. Germline CDR1 and CDR2: MNHNY and SVGAGI (reference sequence). This CDR3 has 17 amino acids. The CDR3 DNA follows: TGTGCCAGCAGTTACTCCTTAGGTAGGCTTAGCTCCTACGAGCAGTACTTC. Residues: CASSYSLGRLSSYEQYF.

The chain combines TRBV14 with TRBJ2-5; D not resolved. Germline V gene sequence: CDR1 SGHDN, CDR2 FVKESK. This CDR3 is 14 amino acids long. V was trimmed by 4 bases and J by 5 bases, leaving 14 bases between them. The CDR3 bases are TGTGCCAGCAGCCGCCTCGCCGGGCTGGAGACCCAGTACTTC. Amino acids: CASSRLAGLETQYF. Complete variable domain (other parts from reference TRBV14 and TRBJ2-5): EAGVTQFPSHSVIEKGQTVTLRCDPISGHDNLYWYRRVMGKEIKFLLHFVKESKQDESGMPNNRFLAERTGGTYSTLKVQPAELEDSGVYFCASSRLAGLETQYFGPGTRLLVL.

The table lists this clonotype with a few counts. V and J are TRBV10-3 and TRBJ1-6; D is perhaps TRBD1 (6 bases). CDR1 is ENHRY, CDR2 SYGVKD, per germline. V shed 10 bases and J shed 1 base, with 14 bases lying between them. CDR3 length: 15 amino acids. CDR3 residues: CATRVGQSYNSPLHF. In DNA form, the CDR3 reads TGTGCCACGCGGGTAGGACAGTCCTATAATTCACCCCTCCACTTT.

This clonotype was detected a few times. V and J are TRBV29-1 and TRBJ1-2; D might be TRBD1 (5 bases). The germline V gene encodes CDR1 SQVTM and CDR2 ANQGSEA. Deletions cut 8 bases from V and 6 bases from J, with 16 bases between. The CDR3 runs to 12 residues. The CDR3 DNA follows: TGCAGCCTCCCCTCCCTCAGGGATGGCTACACCTTC. Its protein is CSLPSLRDGYTF. The complete variable domain, with remaining parts taken from reference TRBV29-1 and TRBJ1-2, reads SAVISQKPSRDICQRGTSLTIQCQVDSQVTMMFWYRQQPGQSLTLIATANQGSEATYESGFVIDKFPISRPNLTFSTLTVSNMSPEDSSIYLCSLPSLRDGYTFGSGTRLTVV.

The chain has TRBV14 and TRBJ2-2; D is unresolved. The germline CDR1 and CDR2 sequences are SGHDN and FVKESK. The CDR3 is 13 residues long. The V and J ends lost 4 bases and 5 bases respectively, with 8 bases between them. As DNA, the CDR3 is TGTGCCAGCAGCCCCCTTGTAACCGGGGAGCTGTTTTTT. Its translation: CASSPLVTGELFF.

The rearrangement uses TRBV5-6 and TRBJ1-6; no definite D call. The germline V gene has CDR1 SGHDT and CDR2 YYEEEE. The CDR3 covers 14 residues. V lost 3 bases and J 6 bases, leaving 10 bases between the germline ends. The CDR3 reads CASSSFRTNSPLHF. The CDR3 DNA reads as TGTGCCAGCAGCTCCTTCCGGACTAATTCACCCCTCCACTTT.

The table lists this clonotype with many counts. The V and J genes are TRBV2 and TRBJ1-6; 7 bases are a match to TRBD1. Germline V gene data show CDR1 as SNHLY and CDR2 as FYNNEI. The V and J ends lost 8 bases and 0 bases, in that order; junction bases with no gene match: 1. The CDR3 length is 14 residues. The CDR3 here is CASGDSSYNSPLHF. CDR3 coding DNA: TGTGCCAGCGGGGACAGCTCCTATAATTCACCCCTCCACTTT. Filled out from reference TRBV2 and TRBJ1-6, the complete variable domain reads EPEVTQTPSHQVTQMGQEVILRCVPISNHLYFYWYRQILGQKVEFLVSFYNNEISEKSEIFDDQFSVERPDGSNFTLKIRSTKLEDSAMYFCASGDSSYNSPLHFGNGTRLTVT.

DNA for the CDR3: TGTGCCAGCAGCTATAGACAGGGTTTAGAGCAGTTCTTC. Its protein product is CASSYRQGLEQFF. The chain recombines TRBV11-2 with TRBJ2-1; 7 bases agree with TRBD1. Trimming at V came to 4 bases and at J to 10 bases, leaving 7 bases not matched to a gene. The germline CDR1 and CDR2 sequences are SGHAT and FQNNGV. The CDR3 loop spans 13 amino acids.

This clonotype occurred a few times. The rearrangement joins TRBV20-1 to TRBJ2-1; no reliable D call. V lost 3 bases and J 4 bases, leaving 13 bases between the germline ends. Per germline, CDR1 DFQATT and CDR2 SNEGSKA (reference sequence). The CDR3 length is 14 residues. As DNA, the CDR3 is TGCAGTGCTAGTAGTCCCCTAGGTTACAATGAGCAGTTCTTC. It translates to CSASSPLGYNEQFF.

The genes are TRBV18 and TRBJ2-7; 8 bases map to TRBD1. CDR1 is KGHSH, CDR2 LQKENI, per germline. With 0 bases clipped from V and 6 bases from J, the junction kept 4 bases outside the gene matches. This CDR3 contains 14 residues. The CDR3: CASSPPGQASEQYF. CDR3 DNA sequence: TGTGCCAGCTCACCACCGGGACAGGCCTCCGAGCAGTACTTC.

This chain uses TRBV5-6 with TRBJ1-3; D gene uncertain. Germline CDR1 is SGHDT and CDR2 is YYEEEE. This CDR3 spans 15 amino acids. V dropped 3 bases and J dropped 1 base, with 11 bases sitting between them. The CDR3 loop is CASSSTDTSGNTIYF. Here the CDR3 DNA reads TGTGCCAGCAGCTCGACGGATACTTCTGGAAACACCATATATTTT.

The chain uses TRBV13 and TRBJ1-5, with no clear D. V lost 4 bases and J 8 bases, leaving 15 bases between the germline ends. CDR1 PRHDT and CDR2 FYEKMQ come from the germline V gene (reference sequence). The CDR3 sequence is 14 residues long. This CDR3 is CASSSREGSEPQHF. The CDR3 region has the DNA TGTGCCAGCAGCTCCCGCGAGGGAAGTGAGCCCCAGCATTTT.

The chain carries TRBV29-1 and TRBJ2-1; D gene ambiguous. The CDR3 totals 11 residues. The V and J ends lost 8 bases and 9 bases respectively, with 14 bases between them. Germline values: CDR1 SQVTM, CDR2 ANQGSEA. The CDR3 sequence: CSLRTRGEQFF. For the CDR3, the DNA is TGCAGCCTAAGGACCCGTGGTGAGCAGTTCTTC.

The chain couples TRBV11-2 to TRBJ2-1, with unresolved D. The CDR3 is made up of 16 amino acids. Germline-derived CDR1 and CDR2 are SGHAT and FQNNGV. The V end was cut by 6 bases, the J end by 5 bases, with 20 bases between. The CDR3 protein is CASSSTTSESNNEQFF. CDR3 nucleotides: TGTGCCAGCAGTTCTACGACCTCGGAGTCTAACAATGAGCAGTTCTTC.